A single sample is the source of the 5 T cell receptor beta chains below, sequenced in a study of blood T cell repertoires in COVID-19. The protocol was immunoSEQ multiplex PCR, while the TCRdb copy is restricted to in-frame clones and leaves out a portion. The sample contains 130,000 to 150,000 clones, approximately 88% of which appear only once. The sequenced material came from peripheral blood. All receptors derive from a human donor in a cohort sampled during active COVID-19.

The chain carries TRBV11-2 and TRBJ2-1, with TRBD2 identical over 14 bases. V lost 2 bases to trimming and J lost 10 bases; unmatched junction nucleotides: 7. CDR1 and CDR2 (germline): SGHAT, FQNNGV. This CDR3 is built from 16 residues. CDR3 nucleotide sequence: TGTGCCAGCAGCTTACCTTCCGGACTAGCGGGAGGCGAGCAGTTCTTC. Translation gives CASSLPSGLAGGEQFF.

Note on this clone: This specimen includes other DNA sequences encoding the same CDR3. The chain employs TRBV18 and TRBJ1-2; the match to TRBD1 covers 11 bases. The CDR3 extends over 15 amino acids. Germline trimming cut 3 bases from V and 3 bases from J; bases unmatched to any gene: 3. The germline V gene encodes CDR1 KGHSH and CDR2 LQKENI. For the CDR3, the DNA is TGTGCCAGCTCACCGGGGACAGGGGGAGACTATGGCTACACCTTC. Protein product: CASSPGTGGDYGYTF.

This clone showed up just a few times. The V call is TRBV18, the J call TRBJ2-1; 12 nucleotides line up with TRBD2. Germline trimming cut 3 bases from V and 8 bases from J; bases unmatched to any gene: 11. The CDR3 covers 17 residues. The germline gives CDR1 KGHSH, CDR2 LQKENI. The CDR3 region has the DNA TGTGCCAGCTCACCGCGACCTAGCGGGAGGGCCAACCATGAGCAGTTCTTC. It specifies CASSPRPSGRANHEQFF.

V is TRBV4-1 and J is TRBJ2-1; D may be TRBD2 (6 bases). The CDR3 extends over 19 amino acids. Trimming removed 0 bases at V and 0 bases at J, with 18 bases between. Germline V lookup: CDR1 MGHRA, CDR2 YSYEKL. The CDR3 spells CASSQDRTLAYSSYNEQFF. As DNA, the CDR3 is TGCGCCAGCAGCCAAGATCGAACCCTAGCGTACAGCTCCTACAATGAGCAGTTCTTC.

The chain has TRBV9 and TRBJ2-1; 7 bases align to TRBD1. This CDR3 has 18 residues. CDR1 is SGDLS and CDR2 is YYNGEE in the germline V gene. The V and J ends lost 4 bases and 0 bases, in that order; junction bases with no gene match: 13. The CDR3 DNA is TGTGCCAGCAGCCCAGGGACAGCCGCTCATCGCTCCTACAATGAGCAGTTCTTC. Its translation is CASSPGTAAHRSYNEQFF.